This T cell receptor beta chain was found in a study of chemoradiotherapy in HPV16-positive cancers (dated by TCRdb to the early 2020s). Background for the entire study: Candidate HPV-specific T-cell clones and common TCR motifs were defined by functional T-cell assays performed on cells from a couple of HPV16-positive patients. Whether T-cell immunity against the HPV oncoproteins E6 and E7 changes during chemoradiotherapy and whether survival is affected by this immunity were examined in the study. The candidate HPV-specific TCRs and motifs were subsequently tracked in TCR repertoires obtained from some 90 patients with HPV-related cancers. Study-level results and caveats: Expansion of candidate HPV-specific clones and E7-related TCR motifs was observed in the tumor microenvironment during treatment, whereas no such expansion was observed for non-HPV-specific T cells. The survival association was reported for HPV16-positive patients, and the functional definition of HPV-specific T cells was derived from only a couple of HPV16-positive patients. In HPV16-positive patients, expansion of HPV-responsive T cells during chemoradiotherapy was found to be associated with improved recurrence-free survival.

Library preparation used the immunoSEQ multiplex PCR assay. In TCRdb, the immuneACCESS table is reduced to in-frame sequences with V and J assigned. These tables do not hold every clone; where another copy was compared, an unresolved V gene accounts for under half, and the others remain unexplained. The sample table lists about 7,400 clones, less than 85% of them with a count of one. Roughly 17% of the sample belongs to the ten largest clones. Taken from the germline V gene, the CDR1 and CDR2 loops are KGHSH and LQKENI. From the cysteine through the phenylalanine, the CDR3 covers 18 amino acids. Here the CDR3 DNA is all that survives: 54 bases in frame from base 1. V is clipped by 2 bases and J by 0 bases, and the sequence between their germline boundaries is 20 bases long. Repertoires were sampled repeatedly over the course of chemoradiotherapy so that clonal expansion in the tumor microenvironment could be followed.

A remark on this clone: The antigen this receptor binds is unknown. Per-nucleotide qualities are absent, and no much larger clonotype sits a single base away.

The sequence links TRBV18 to TRBJ2-7; TRBD1 is possibly the D segment (7 matching bases). This specimen was tumor tissue, taken from a patient who underwent chemoradiotherapy. The clonotype was recovered from a human donor with HPV-associated anogenital cancer. The sequenced DNA is TGTGCCAGCTCACCATTCGGGGGATCGACAGGGAGCTCCTACGAGCAGTACTTC. This gives the protein CASSPFGGSTGSSYEQYF. Beyond the CDR3, the reference TRBV18 and TRBJ2-7 genes provide the residues; the full variable domain reads: NAGVMQNPRHLVRRRGQEARLRCSPMKGHSHVYWYRQLPEEGLKFMVYLQKENIIDESGMPKERFSAEFPKEGPSILRIQQVVRGDSAAYFCASSPFGGSTGSSYEQYFGPGTRLTVT.